This TCR beta chain was sequenced during a study of shared clonotypes between healthy human individuals. Study-wide results and limits: A handful of donors had around 5.5% of their naive CD4 clonotypes in common.

Germline V lookup: CDR1 ENHRY, CDR2 SYGVKD. There are 13 residues in the CDR3. The junction had 10 bases not matched to a gene; V was cut back by 7 bases and J by 8 bases. As concerns this clone: Its antigen is not identified.

Healthy adults negative for HIV, lacking recent acute infections or vaccinations, served as donors. Data came from immunoSEQ multiplex PCR; TCRdb stores just in-frame clones and leaves some out. The sample consists of some 2.4 million clones, roughly 93% of them appearing once. Sequences were obtained from naive CD4+ T cells from PBMCs. The subset is: CD45RA+ positively selected. This chain joins TRBV10-3 and TRBJ1-1, with 7 bases matching TRBD1. The source of this sequence is a man between 18 and 29 years old in good health. Some clones in this sample may be carry-over from other donors' samples. The CDR3: CAITDRILTEAFF. The CDR3 DNA reads TGTGCCATCACGGACAGGATCCTTACCGAAGCTTTCTTT.